This T cell receptor (beta chain) is from a study of blood T cell repertoires in COVID-19. The overall study: Researchers got acute and convalescent COVID-19 samples from the United States, Italy and Spain. T cells, B-cell-depleted T cells, or PBMCs provided the cDNA or gDNA that served as material.

With 0 bases clipped from V and 4 bases from J, the junction kept 0 bases outside the gene matches. The CDR3 is made up of 15 amino acids. From germline, CDR1 is SGHTA and CDR2 FQGNSA. In the source study's methods: For nucleated cells, counts were estimated from reference gene primer amplification. The table came from immunoSEQ multiplex PCR; TCRdb's copy has only in-frame clones and leaves some out. From that table come the V and J calls and clone size; the DNA was used to work out D and trimming. Of tens of thousands of clones listed, around 90% are singletons. Sequencing was carried out using peripheral blood. The chain combines TRBV7-2 with TRBJ2-1, with 10 positions matching TRBD2. This TCR was sampled from a man in his 60s with acute or convalescent COVID-19. The CDR3 loop reads CASSLALAGYNEQFF. The DNA of the CDR3 is TGTGCCAGCAGCTTAGCACTAGCGGGGTACAATGAGCAGTTCTTC.